The 24 T cell receptor beta chains given below trace back to one sample, sequenced in a study of cytomegalovirus exposure and HLA in healthy donors. This PCR relied on a set of 60 Vbeta primers and 13 Jbeta primers. Libraries were prepared by immunoSEQ multiplex PCR; TCRdb keeps only in-frame clonotypes and omits some of them. Here the sample spans over 100,000 clones, around 75% being singletons. The sequenced sample consisted of PBMCs. The source is a woman aged 30 to 39 in good health and CMV-seronegative.

This chain connects TRBV5-1 to TRBJ1-2, with D hard to call. CDR1 and CDR2 from the germline V gene are SGHRS and YFSETQ. The CDR3 totals 12 residues. V lost 0 bases and J 4 bases, leaving 4 bases between the germline ends. CDR3 DNA: TGCGCCAGCAGCTTGGACACCTATGGCTACACCTTC. Amino acid sequence: CASSLDTYGYTF. The full variable domain, with the rest looked up from reference TRBV5-1 and TRBJ1-2, is KAGVTQTPRYLIKTRGQQVTLSCSPISGHRSVSWYQQTPGQGLQFLFEYFSETQRNKGNFPGRFSGRQFSNSRSEMNVSTLELGDSALYLCASSLDTYGYTFGSGTRLTVV.

The chain couples TRBV5-1 to TRBJ1-1; tentatively, D is TRBD1 (5 bases). The CDR3 sequence is 15 residues long. Trimming shortened V by 4 bases and J by 5 bases, and 18 bases separated the two germline ends. Germline CDR1 reads SGHRS; CDR2 reads YFSETQ. The CDR3 reads CASSPSIPRGTEAFF. The CDR3 DNA follows: TGCGCCAGCAGCCCGTCGATTCCCCGGGGGACTGAAGCTTTCTTT.

V and J are TRBV5-1 and TRBJ1-1; 7 nucleotides line up with TRBD1. This CDR3 contains 15 residues. V trimming: 4 bases; J trimming: 0 bases; junction bases outside the gene matches: 6. Germline CDR1 is SGHRS and CDR2 is YFSETQ. CDR3 DNA: TGCGCCAGCAGCGGAACAGGGGCCATGAACACTGAAGCTTTCTTT. It yields the protein CASSGTGAMNTEAFF.

The rearrangement joins TRBV30 to TRBJ2-7; the match to TRBD2 covers 7 bases. CDR1 and CDR2 (germline): GTSNPN, SVGIG (reference sequence). V shed 4 bases, J shed 2 bases, and the junction held 2 bases outside the gene matches. The CDR3 has 12 amino acids. The CDR3 loop reads CAWKRGPYEQYF. The CDR3 DNA reads TGTGCCTGGAAGCGGGGCCCCTACGAGCAGTACTTC.

This clone was seen only a few times. V is TRBV27 and J is TRBJ1-1; D ambiguous. This CDR3 spans 14 amino acids. Between the trimmed V and J ends, which lost 4 bases and 5 bases, there was a span of 14 bases. Germline assignment: CDR1 MNHEY and CDR2 SMNVEV (reference sequence). The CDR3 reads CASSSIQAGTEAFF. DNA of the CDR3: TGTGCCAGCAGTTCTATCCAGGCGGGGACTGAAGCTTTCTTT.

V is TRBV6-6 and J is TRBJ1-4; TRBD1 aligns across 7 bases. CDR3 length: 15 amino acids. Trimming cost V 5 bases and J 8 bases; bases outside gene matches: 11. Germline values: CDR1 MNHNY, CDR2 SVGAGI (reference sequence). The DNA of the CDR3 is TGTGCCAGCAGTCCCCAGGGGGGCGCACGGGAAAAACTGTTTTTT. Protein: CASSPQGGAREKLFF.

Concerning this clone: The junction and the germline gene differ at one end; a read error may be behind it. As DNA, the CDR3 is TGTGCCAGCAGTGAGCGGGACCCCCTCTACAATGGGCAGTTCTTC. Protein sequence: CASSERDPLYNGQFF. This rearrangement joins TRBV6-1 to TRBJ2-1; D perhaps matches TRBD2 (6 bases). Germline lookup yields CDR1 MNHNS and CDR2 SASEGT. The CDR3 contains 15 residues.

This clone was found a few times. DNA for the CDR3: TGTGCCAGCAGCTCGACAGGGGGTTACACTGAAGCTTTCTTT. This encodes CASSSTGGYTEAFF. The J gene is TRBJ1-1, the V gene TRBV13; 9 nucleotides align to TRBD1. The V gene's germline CDR1 is PRHDT and CDR2 FYEKMQ (reference sequence). V lost 4 bases to trimming and J lost 3 bases; unmatched junction nucleotides: 3. The CDR3 is 14 residues long.

V gene TRBV6-1 combines with J gene TRBJ2-5; 9 bases line up with TRBD2. CDR1 is MNHNS, CDR2 SASEGT, per germline. V gave up 5 bases and J gave up 5 bases; unmatched junction bases: 3. The CDR3 consists of 13 residues. The CDR3, as DNA: TGTGCCAGCAGTTGGACTAGCGTGGAGACCCAGTACTTC. It is translated as CASSWTSVETQYF.

The chain joins TRBV27 to TRBJ1-1, with 7 bases that match TRBD1. Germline trimming cut 1 base from V and 5 bases from J; bases unmatched to any gene: 10. This CDR3 has 16 residues. The germline V gene encodes CDR1 MNHEY and CDR2 SMNVEV (reference sequence). CDR3 amino acids: CASSLFPTGSWTEAFF. The CDR3 nucleotides are TGTGCCAGCAGTTTATTTCCGACAGGGAGCTGGACTGAAGCTTTCTTT.

In its sample, this clone was seen a few times. This rearrangement joins TRBV5-4 to TRBJ2-3; possibly TRBD2 for D (7 bases). The CDR3 has 14 amino acids. Per the germline V gene, CDR1 is SGHNT and CDR2 is YYREEE (reference sequence). This CDR3 is CADSPSGEGGKQYF. DNA of the CDR3: TGTGCTGACTCGCCTAGCGGTGAGGGGGGGAAGCAGTATTTT.

The J gene is TRBJ2-5, the V gene TRBV5-1, with 7 nucleotides matching TRBD2. The V gene end was trimmed by 4 bases and the J gene end by 4 bases; junction bases not matched to a gene: 7. Germline CDR1 and CDR2: SGHRS and YFSETQ. CDR3 length: 14 residues. The CDR3: CASSPGTTSETQYF. The CDR3 DNA reads as TGCGCCAGCAGCCCAGGGACTACCTCAGAGACCCAGTACTTC. The variable domain in full, with the rest retrieved from reference TRBV5-1 and TRBJ2-5, is KAGVTQTPRYLIKTRGQQVTLSCSPISGHRSVSWYQQTPGQGLQFLFEYFSETQRNKGNFPGRFSGRQFSNSRSEMNVSTLELGDSALYLCASSPGTTSETQYFGPGTRLLVL.

The chain has TRBV19 and TRBJ2-7, with TRBD1 matching 9 bases. V lost 5 bases and J lost 2; bases outside the gene matches: 4. In germline, CDR1 is LNHDA, CDR2 SQIVND (reference sequence). The CDR3 has 14 residues. The CDR3 nucleotides are TGTGCCAGTAGTCCGACAGGGGGGGCCTACGAGCAGTACTTC. Translated, it gives CASSPTGGAYEQYF.

The chain couples TRBV11-2 to TRBJ2-7; D unresolved. This CDR3 region has 12 residues. The ends were cut back, 0 bases at V and 3 bases at J, with 3 bases in the middle. Germline V gene lookup returns CDR1 SGHAT and CDR2 FQNNGV. The CDR3, as DNA: TGTGCCAGCAGCTTAGATAACTACGAGCAGTACTTC. Translation: CASSLDNYEQYF.

A single count supports this clone. This chain connects TRBV15 to TRBJ2-1, with a tentative D call TRBD2 (6 bases). The V end was cut by 3 bases, the J end by 3 bases, with 12 bases between. From germline, CDR1 is LNHNV and CDR2 YYDKDF (reference sequence). The CDR3 extends over 15 amino acids. This chain's CDR3 is CATSSHPTSYNEQFF. For the CDR3, the DNA is TGTGCCACCAGCAGCCACCCGACTAGCTACAATGAGCAGTTCTTC.

This chain joins TRBV7-9 and TRBJ1-2; D gene uncertain. In germline, CDR1 is SEHNR, CDR2 FQNEAQ (reference sequence). V lost 2 bases and J 3 bases, leaving 10 bases between the germline ends. This CDR3 contains 14 residues. The DNA of the CDR3 is TGTGCCAGCAGCTTATTGGAGAGCTACTATGGCTACACCTTC. Encoded protein: CASSLLESYYGYTF.

The chain combines TRBV5-1 with TRBJ2-3, with 8 bases aligning to TRBD2. The V gene's germline CDR1 is SGHRS and CDR2 YFSETQ. Losses at the gene ends were 2 bases for V and 0 bases for J; bases not matched to a gene: 8. CDR3 size: 17 residues. CDR3 in amino acids: CASSFSLAETSTDTQYF. CDR3 nucleotide sequence: TGCGCCAGCAGCTTTTCACTAGCGGAAACTAGCACAGATACGCAGTATTTT.

The DNA for the CDR3 is TGTGCCAGCTCACCACCGAACAGGGGAACCCTGGGCGAGCAGTACTTC. Translation: CASSPPNRGTLGEQYF. V is TRBV18 and J is TRBJ2-7; 7 positions agree with TRBD1. Germline assignment: CDR1 KGHSH and CDR2 LQKENI. CDR3 size: 16 residues. The V gene end was trimmed by 0 bases and the J gene end by 6 bases; junction bases not matched to a gene: 11.

The gene calls are TRBV7-6 and TRBJ1-4; D is ambiguous. CDR3 length equals 14 residues. CDR1 is SGHVS, CDR2 FNYEAQ, per germline. Between the trimmed V and J ends, which lost 4 bases and 3 bases, there was a span of 9 bases. The DNA for the CDR3 is TGTGCCAGCAGCTGGGTCGGAGCTAATGAAAAACTGTTTTTT. Protein product: CASSWVGANEKLFF.

As DNA, the CDR3 is TGTGCCAGCCAATTCTCTGGGGCCAACGTCCTGACTTTC. Protein: CASQFSGANVLTF. V is TRBV13 and J is TRBJ2-6; no clear D gene. This CDR3 has 13 residues. CDR1 PRHDT and CDR2 FYEKMQ come from the germline V gene (reference sequence). V gave up 8 bases and J gave up 0 bases, with 5 bases separating them.

This clone appeared once. The chain is built from TRBV6-6 and TRBJ1-1, with 9 positions matching TRBD1. J lost 0 bases, V lost 2 bases, and 4 bases had no gene match. CDR3 length equals 16 residues. Germline lookup yields CDR1 MNHNY and CDR2 SVGAGI (reference sequence). The CDR3 DNA reads as TGTGCCAGCAGTTACGACAGGGGGGAATTGAACACTGAAGCTTTCTTT. Its translation: CASSYDRGELNTEAFF.

V gene TRBV10-2 combines with J gene TRBJ1-1, with D maybe TRBD1 (6 bases). Looked up from germline, CDR1 is WSHSY and CDR2 is SAAADI. V lost 5 bases, J lost 8 bases, and 12 bases lay in between. This CDR3 region has 12 residues. Here the CDR3 reads CASSQPDSEAFF. The CDR3 DNA is TGCGCCAGCAGTCAACCGGACAGCGAAGCTTTCTTT.

The chain carries TRBV28 and TRBJ1-4; D unresolved. CDR1 is MDHEN and CDR2 is SYDVKM in the germline V gene. The CDR3 is made up of 18 amino acids. Trimming cost V 5 bases and J 2 bases, with 21 bases left between them. The CDR3 is CASSLGSKLGRTNEKLFF. CDR3 in DNA: TGTGCCAGCAGTCTGGGGTCTAAATTGGGGAGGACTAATGAAAAACTGTTTTTT.

The J gene is TRBJ1-2, the V gene TRBV28, with D unresolved. The V and J ends lost 4 bases and 4 bases respectively, with 7 bases between them. Germline CDR1 and CDR2: MDHEN and SYDVKM. CDR3 length: 12 residues. The CDR3 DNA reads as TGTGCCAGCAGTTCAACAGCCTATGGCTACACCTTC. It encodes CASSSTAYGYTF.